One sample yielded the 9 T cell receptor beta chains listed below, sequenced in a study of T cell responses to AZD1222 COVID-19 vaccine. The data were produced by immunoSEQ multiplex PCR, yet TCRdb's version contains in-frame clones alone and is incomplete. The table shows under 150,000 clones, with roughly 92% occurring only once. Sequencing was performed on peripheral blood, taken on day 0 of AZD1222 vaccination. The receptors originated from an adult in good health.

The sample holds one count of this clone. The rearrangement joins TRBV15 to TRBJ2-7; D may be TRBD1 or TRBD2 (5 bases each). Germline V gives CDR1 LNHNV, CDR2 YYDKDF (reference sequence). The CDR3 length is 15 residues. V lost 4 bases and J lost 0, with 13 bases in between. The CDR3 loop reads CATSIRGTVSYEQYF. In DNA, the CDR3 is TGTGCCACCAGCATCCGGGGCACAGTCTCCTACGAGCAGTACTTC.

The chain joins TRBV20-1 to TRBJ1-1; D is possibly TRBD1 (5 bases). The germline V gene has CDR1 DFQATT and CDR2 SNEGSKA (reference sequence). The CDR3 spans 12 residues. Between the trimmed V and J ends, which lost 3 bases and 6 bases, there was a span of 11 bases. As DNA, the CDR3 is TGCAGTGCTAGTGAGGGGATGCCTGAAGCTTTCTTT. Translated, it gives CSASEGMPEAFF.

The chain carries TRBV27 and TRBJ1-2; the match to TRBD1 covers 7 bases. The V gene end was trimmed by 3 bases and the J gene end by 5 bases; junction bases not matched to a gene: 6. Germline CDR1 reads MNHEY; CDR2 reads SMNVEV (reference sequence). The CDR3 totals 14 residues. In DNA, the CDR3 is TGTGCCAGCAGTTTGAACAGGGGAGGTTATGGCTACACCTTC. This gives the protein CASSLNRGGYGYTF.

J is TRBJ1-4 and V is TRBV25-1; D is unclear. This CDR3 has 16 amino acids. Germline V gene data show CDR1 as MGHDK and CDR2 as SYGVNS. With 3 bases removed from V and 5 bases from J, the gap between germline ends came to 16 bases. CDR3 sequence: CASSDFSTESNEKLFF. DNA for the CDR3: TGTGCCAGCAGTGATTTTTCGACGGAATCAAATGAAAAACTGTTTTTT.

This chain connects TRBV19 to TRBJ2-7; D remains unclear. Trimming took off 3 bases at V and 1 base at J, with 10 bases between the two ends. This CDR3 comprises 14 residues. Looked up from germline, CDR1 is LNHDA and CDR2 is SQIVND (reference sequence). The CDR3 coding sequence is TGTGCCAGTAGTATTCGGGCCCTTTCCTACGAGCAGTACTTC. This sequence encodes CASSIRALSYEQYF.

This rearrangement joins TRBV5-6 to TRBJ1-6; tentatively, D is TRBD1 (6 bases). Looked up from germline, CDR1 is SGHDT and CDR2 is YYEEEE. This CDR3 comprises 15 residues. Trimming shortened V by 4 bases and J by 6 bases, and 14 bases separated the two germline ends. The CDR3 protein is CASSLRGASNSPLHF. In nucleotides, the CDR3 is TGTGCCAGCAGCCTCCGGGGGGCTTCTAATTCACCCCTCCACTTT.

The J gene is TRBJ1-2, the V gene TRBV7-9, with 9 bases aligning to TRBD1. The CDR3 totals 14 residues. V dropped 5 bases and J dropped 6; count of bases not matched to a gene: 7. From germline, CDR1 is SEHNR and CDR2 FQNEAQ (reference sequence). The chain's CDR3 is CASSPGTGSNGYTF. CDR3 nucleotides: TGTGCCAGCAGCCCTGGGACAGGGAGCAATGGCTACACCTTC.

The chain uses TRBV5-4 and TRBJ2-2, with D perhaps matching TRBD1 (6 bases). CDR3 length: 16 amino acids. V dropped 1 base and J dropped 4 bases, with 14 bases sitting between them. The V gene's germline CDR1 is SGHNT and CDR2 YYREEE (reference sequence). CDR3 nucleotide sequence: TGTGCCAGCAGCTTGTTTACAGGGTCGGGCACCGGGGAGCTGTTTTTT. Protein product: CASSLFTGSGTGELFF.

The chain employs TRBV6-1 and TRBJ1-6, with a possible D match to TRBD1 (6 bases). CDR3 length: 17 residues. Germline CDR1 reads MNHNS; CDR2 reads SASEGT. The germline V and J ends were trimmed by 0 bases and 0 bases, with 9 bases remaining between them. CDR3 DNA sequence: TGTGCCAGCAGTGAAGCAGGGGGTGGCTCCTATAATTCACCCCTCCACTTT. Its protein is CASSEAGGGSYNSPLHF.